This T cell receptor beta chain comes out of a study of cytomegalovirus exposure and HLA in healthy donors. The CDR3 spans 12 residues. The germline V gene encodes CDR1 SGHDT and CDR2 YYEEEE. Trimming took 5 bases from V and 7 from J; bases not matched to a gene: 6. Assay used: immunoSEQ multiplex PCR; TCRdb lists only in-frame clones, some missing. The data hold 100,000 to 150,000 clones, with nearly 90% observed a single time. This receptor was taken from a man between 25 and 39 years old in good health and CMV-seronegative. The chain is built from TRBV5-6 and TRBJ2-7; 7 nucleotides match TRBD1. Sequencing was performed on PBMCs. CDR3 bases: TGTGCCAGCAGGCGGACAGGTTCAGAGCAGTACTTC. Encoded protein: CASRRTGSEQYF.